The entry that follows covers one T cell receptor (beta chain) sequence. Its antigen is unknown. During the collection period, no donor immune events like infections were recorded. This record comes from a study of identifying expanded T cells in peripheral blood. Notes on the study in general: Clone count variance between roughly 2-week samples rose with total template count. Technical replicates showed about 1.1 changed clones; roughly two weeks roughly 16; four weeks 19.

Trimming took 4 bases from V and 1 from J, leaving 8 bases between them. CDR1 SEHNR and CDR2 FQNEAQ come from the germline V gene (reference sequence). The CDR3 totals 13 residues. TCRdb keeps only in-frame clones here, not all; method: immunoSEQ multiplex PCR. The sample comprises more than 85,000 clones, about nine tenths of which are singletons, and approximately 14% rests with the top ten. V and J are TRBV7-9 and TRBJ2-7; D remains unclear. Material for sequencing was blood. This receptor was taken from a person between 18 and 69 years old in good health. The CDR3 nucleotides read TGTGCCAGCAGCTCCAAGGGATCCTACGAGCAGTACTTC. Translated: CASSSKGSYEQYF.